This TCR beta chain was identified during a study of shared clonotypes between healthy human individuals. Comment on this clone: Its antigen is undetermined.

The V segment lost 2 bases and the J segment 2 bases; nucleotides outside the gene matches: 2. The CDR3 is made up of 15 amino acids. Germline V gene lookup returns CDR1 MDHEN and CDR2 SYDVKM. Evenly divided among several immunoSEQ plates was the genomic DNA of each subset. Ten immunoSEQ deep assay plates held the unsorted PBMC DNA. The authors' processing: Sequence data from immunoSEQ were junction-only and lacked quality scores; consequently, filtering differed. Data came from immunoSEQ multiplex PCR; TCRdb stores just in-frame clones and leaves some out. From that table come the V and J calls and clone size; the DNA was used to work out D and trimming. The sample includes around 500,000 clones, about 84% seen only once; the top ten take 12%. Study-wide results and limits: An anticipated effect of sequencing depth on clonotype sharing among donors was recognized.

The V and J genes are TRBV28 and TRBJ2-3; 9 bases agree with TRBD1. This sequence originates from a woman in her thirties or forties in good health. Some clones in this sample may be carry-over from other donors' samples. Sequencing used PBMCs. CDR3 residues: CASSLNRGHTDTQYF. DNA of the CDR3: TGTGCCAGCAGTTTAAACAGGGGGCACACAGATACGCAGTATTTT.